Described below is a single T cell receptor beta chain sequence and its context. Its antigen remains unknown. This sample was taken from a study of T cell repertoires in cytomegalovirus infection. Turning to the study itself: Public TCR beta signatures were indicative of both CMV infection and a matching HLA type.

TCRdb used MiXCR to reprocess the reads, holding one entry per CDR3 protein. The table has tens of thousands of distinct CDR3 sequences, roughly 20% seen once. This CDR3 is built from 16 residues. Per germline, CDR1 MNHEY and CDR2 SVGEGT. V shed 2 bases and J shed 0 bases, with 14 bases lying between them. Findings and caveats of the study: Summed frequency of shared TCR beta families picked out CMV carriers who also had the relevant HLA. Dominating the ex vivo response were HLA-C-restricted CMV-specific TCR beta clonotypes.

The sequenced sample was PBMCs, sequenced either directly or after in vitro stimulation (not recorded which). This chain uses TRBV6-2 or TRBV6-3 with TRBJ2-7; D might be TRBD2 (5 bases). The receptor comes from a human donor in good health (CMV status not recorded). Some clones in this sample may be carry-over from other donors' samples. The CDR3 DNA is TGTGCCAGCAGTTACGATAGCGCAGTTTTCTCCTACGAGCAGTACTTC. This codes for CASSYDSAVFSYEQYF.